A single sample is the source of the 27 T cell receptor beta chains below, sequenced in a study of control samples from healthy donors and cancer patients. Generated by immunoSEQ multiplex PCR, the TCRdb table keeps only in-frame clones and is missing some. Of around 68,000 clones in the sample, more than 80% were seen once. The source material was blood. The receptors here all came from a man aged 55 to 69 in good health.

V gene TRBV27 combines with J gene TRBJ1-1; 7 nucleotides match TRBD1. The CDR3 spans 15 residues. Per germline, CDR1 MNHEY and CDR2 SMNVEV (reference sequence). With 6 bases clipped from V and 3 bases from J, the junction kept 10 bases outside the gene matches. In DNA, the CDR3 is TGTGCCAGCAGACCTACGACAGGGTGGGACACTGAAGCTTTCTTT. As protein: CASRPTTGWDTEAFF.

The chain has TRBV7-2 and TRBJ1-1; the D gene is possibly TRBD1 (6 bases). Trimming removed 3 bases at V and 0 bases at J, with 11 bases between. This CDR3 has 15 residues. Germline lookup yields CDR1 SGHTA and CDR2 FQGNSA. The CDR3 protein is CASSFTRGLNTEAFF. CDR3 sequence (DNA): TGTGCCAGCAGCTTCACACGGGGGCTGAACACTGAAGCTTTCTTT.

The rearrangement links TRBV4-3 to TRBJ2-7; the match to TRBD1 covers 11 bases. The ends lost 1 base at V and 7 bases at J; junction bases unmatched: 15. The length of the CDR3 is 18 residues. Per the germline V gene, CDR1 is LGHNA and CDR2 is YSLEER. Written as DNA, the CDR3 is TGCGCCAGCAGCCAAGTATCCCCTCGGACAGGGGGCAGCGCTGAGCAGTACTTC. This gives the protein CASSQVSPRTGGSAEQYF.

The gene calls are TRBV7-2 and TRBJ2-2; the D gene is possibly TRBD1 (6 bases). The V end was cut by 5 bases, the J end by 6 bases, with 13 bases between. Germline V lookup: CDR1 SGHTA, CDR2 FQGNSA. This CDR3 contains 14 residues. The CDR3 region is CASSLNRVSGELFF. The CDR3 DNA is TGTGCCAGCAGCCTAAACAGGGTTTCCGGGGAGCTGTTTTTT.

V gene TRBV10-2 combines with J gene TRBJ2-2, with D hard to call. Germline V gene data show CDR1 as WSHSY and CDR2 as SAAADI. Trimming took 6 bases from V and 1 from J, leaving 12 bases between them. The CDR3 is 15 amino acids. CDR3 in DNA: TGCGCCAGCAGCTATACAGATCGGAACACCGGGGAGCTGTTTTTT. Protein: CASSYTDRNTGELFF.

J is TRBJ2-2 and V is TRBV7-2, with a tentative D call TRBD1 (5 bases). The V gene lost 3 bases and the J gene lost 2 bases, with 10 bases spanning the gap. This CDR3 spans 15 amino acids. Germline V gene lookup returns CDR1 SGHTA and CDR2 FQGNSA. CDR3 loop: CASSFTTGNTGELFF. The CDR3 DNA is TGTGCCAGCAGCTTCACAACAGGAAACACCGGGGAGCTGTTTTTT.

V usage is TRBV9 and J usage is TRBJ2-7, with a weak D call TRBD2 (5 bases). Trimming stripped 0 bases from V and 1 base from J, with 20 bases between. This CDR3 comprises 18 residues. Germline V lookup: CDR1 SGDLS, CDR2 YYNGEE. For the CDR3, the DNA is TGTGCCAGCAGCGTAGACCCGTTGGAGGATCGGACTTCCTACGAGCAGTACTTC. It encodes CASSVDPLEDRTSYEQYF.

A few counts support this clone. As DNA, the CDR3 is TGTGCCAGTAGGGATGTAGGGACAATAAGTTCCGACTATGGCTACACCTTC. Protein sequence: CASRDVGTISSDYGYTF. The V gene is TRBV19, the J gene TRBJ1-2; D possibly corresponds to TRBD1 (6 bases). Germline V gene sequence: CDR1 LNHDA, CDR2 SQIVND (reference sequence). CDR3 size: 17 residues. Trimming took off 6 bases at V and 3 bases at J, with 23 bases between the two ends. Complete variable domain (other parts from reference TRBV19 and TRBJ1-2): DGGITQSPKYLFRKEGQNVTLSCEQNLNHDAMYWYRQDPGQGLRLIYYSQIVNDFQKGDIAEGYSVSREKKESFPLTVTSAQKNPTAFYLCASRDVGTISSDYGYTFGSGTRLTVV.

This clone appeared many times. The chain combines TRBV28 with TRBJ2-7, with D unclear. CDR1 and CDR2 (germline): MDHEN, SYDVKM. CDR3 size: 14 residues. V shed 7 bases and J shed 0 bases, with 13 bases lying between them. DNA of the CDR3: TGTGCCAGCACCCAAACAGTAACCTCCTACGAGCAGTACTTC. Its translation: CASTQTVTSYEQYF.

This chain uses TRBV9 with TRBJ1-1, with 10 bases lining up with TRBD1. With 0 bases clipped from V and 4 bases from J, the junction kept 12 bases outside the gene matches. The CDR3 contains 18 residues. Germline V CDR1 and CDR2: SGDLS, YYNGEE. CDR3 in DNA: TGTGCCAGCAGCGTAGATCCCTTGGGACAGGGGAGGGGCACTGAAGCTTTCTTT. Encoded protein: CASSVDPLGQGRGTEAFF.

This chain connects TRBV23-1 to TRBJ2-7, with D possibly matching TRBD2 (5 bases). TRBV23-1 is placed among ORFs of uncertain function. The CDR3 spans 14 residues. Trimming removed 0 bases from V and 1 base from J, with 7 bases in between. CDR3 nucleotide sequence: TGCGCCAGCAGTCAATCACCGGGGTCCTACGAGCAGTACTTC. Translated, it gives CASSQSPGSYEQYF.

Only a few counts were recorded for this clone. This chain joins TRBV6-5 and TRBJ2-3, with D unclear. V lost 5 bases, J lost 0 bases, and 9 bases lay in between. The CDR3 runs 14 residues. The germline V gene encodes CDR1 MNHEY and CDR2 SVGAGI. The CDR3 here is CASSRTSSTDTQYF. For the CDR3, the DNA is TGTGCCAGCAGTAGGACGTCTAGCACAGATACGCAGTATTTT.

The chain carries TRBV18 and TRBJ1-1; 8 positions match TRBD1. Germline values: CDR1 KGHSH, CDR2 LQKENI. This CDR3 comprises 12 residues. After removal of 3 bases from V and 7 bases from J, the junction contained 1 base not matched to a gene. The CDR3 reads CASSPDRVEAFF. CDR3 bases: TGTGCCAGCTCACCGGACAGGGTTGAAGCTTTCTTT.

The chain combines TRBV25-1 with TRBJ2-7, with 9 bases identical to TRBD2. CDR3 length equals 17 residues. The germline CDR1 and CDR2 sequences are MGHDK and SYGVNS. With 5 bases clipped from V and 1 base from J, the junction kept 12 bases outside the gene matches. The CDR3 protein is CASSQASGTSVSYEQYF. CDR3 DNA: TGTGCCAGCAGTCAAGCTAGCGGGACCTCAGTATCCTACGAGCAGTACTTC.

V usage is TRBV7-9 and J usage is TRBJ2-5, with D possibly matching TRBD2 (6 bases). Germline CDR1 SEHNR, CDR2 FQNEAQ (reference sequence). The CDR3 is made up of 14 amino acids. V was cut by 2 bases and J by 4 bases, with 11 bases left in between. CDR3 sequence (DNA): TGTGCCAGCAGCTTATCGTCAGCGGGAGAGACCCAGTACTTC. Its protein is CASSLSSAGETQYF.

The genes are TRBV19 and TRBJ1-4; the D gene is possibly TRBD1 (5 bases). V lost 3 bases to trimming and J lost 0 bases, with 17 bases between them. The germline CDR1 and CDR2 sequences are LNHDA and SQIVND (reference sequence). This CDR3 comprises 18 residues. DNA of the CDR3: TGTGCCAGTAGTATCGGGGGAATCGTCGCAGCAACTAATGAAAAACTGTTTTTT. Its protein product is CASSIGGIVAATNEKLFF. Full variable domain (rest looked up from reference TRBV19 and TRBJ1-4): DGGITQSPKYLFRKEGQNVTLSCEQNLNHDAMYWYRQDPGQGLRLIYYSQIVNDFQKGDIAEGYSVSREKKESFPLTVTSAQKNPTAFYLCASSIGGIVAATNEKLFFGSGTQLSVL.

The CDR3 region is CASSWTVYNEQFF. The CDR3 DNA reads as TGTGCCAGCAGCTGGACGGTGTACAATGAGCAGTTCTTC. The chain has TRBV6-2 or TRBV6-3 and TRBJ2-1; D unclear. Between the trimmed V and J ends, which lost 6 bases and 4 bases, there was a span of 10 bases. The CDR3 is 13 residues long. Germline V CDR1 and CDR2: MNHEY, SVGEGT.

This clone occurred a few times. J is TRBJ1-5 and V is TRBV19; maybe TRBD1 (6 bases). This CDR3 spans 13 amino acids. The V end was cut by 7 bases, the J end by 4 bases, with 11 bases between. CDR1 is LNHDA and CDR2 is SQIVND in the germline V gene (reference sequence). The CDR3 DNA sequence: TGTGCCAGTAACGAACAGGGAAATCAGCCCCAGCATTTT. It specifies CASNEQGNQPQHF.

The rearrangement joins TRBV10-1 to TRBJ1-1; D perhaps matches TRBD1 (5 bases). CDR1 is WNHNN, CDR2 SYGVQD, per germline (reference sequence). CDR3 size: 17 residues. Between the trimmed V and J ends, which lost 6 bases and 4 bases, there was a span of 24 bases. CDR3 sequence (DNA): TGCGCCAGCAGGGCCCACCGAAGGGGCAGGATAAGCACTGAAGCTTTCTTT. Amino acids: CASRAHRRGRISTEAFF.

The chain is built from TRBV19 and TRBJ2-1; 10 nucleotides agree with TRBD2. J gave up 10 bases and V 2 bases, and 14 bases lay outside the gene matches. This CDR3 is built from 17 residues. Germline V gives CDR1 LNHDA, CDR2 SQIVND (reference sequence). The chain's CDR3 is CASSISGLAAGRMEQFF. In DNA form, the CDR3 reads TGTGCCAGTAGTATATCCGGACTAGCGGCCGGAAGGATGGAGCAGTTCTTC. Full variable domain (remainder filled in from reference TRBV19 and TRBJ2-1): DGGITQSPKYLFRKEGQNVTLSCEQNLNHDAMYWYRQDPGQGLRLIYYSQIVNDFQKGDIAEGYSVSREKKESFPLTVTSAQKNPTAFYLCASSISGLAAGRMEQFFGPGTRLTVL.

V usage is TRBV6-5 and J usage is TRBJ1-5; D might be TRBD1 (6 bases). V was trimmed by 8 bases and J by 2 bases, leaving 13 bases between them. There are 14 residues in the CDR3. Germline CDR1 MNHEY, CDR2 SVGAGI. The CDR3 coding sequence is TGTGCCAGCTCGCAGGGGTGGCGCAATCAGCCCCAGCATTTT. Protein product: CASSQGWRNQPQHF.

The CDR3 loop reads CASSRQGEYGYTF. In DNA, the CDR3 is TGTGCCAGCAGCCGCCAGGGGGAATATGGCTACACCTTC. V usage is TRBV6-1 and J usage is TRBJ1-2; 7 bases fit TRBD1. This CDR3 is 13 amino acids long. Trimming took 6 bases from V and 5 from J; bases not matched to a gene: 6. CDR1 is MNHNS and CDR2 is SASEGT in the germline V gene.

This chain links TRBV3-1 (or the pseudogene TRBV3-2) with TRBJ2-3; D is undetermined. This CDR3 has 12 residues. Germline V CDR1 and CDR2: LGHDT, YNNKEL (reference sequence). V was shortened by 5 bases and J by 6 bases, with 9 bases between the two germline ends. This chain's CDR3 is CASSTPGDTQYF. In nucleotides, the CDR3 is TGTGCCAGCAGCACCCCCGGTGATACGCAGTATTTT.

This rearrangement joins TRBV5-1 to TRBJ2-1; D tentatively reads TRBD1 or TRBD2 (5 bases each). Trimming took 5 bases from V and 1 from J, leaving 13 bases between them. The CDR3 has 15 amino acids. Germline CDR1 is SGHRS and CDR2 is YFSETQ. The CDR3 protein is CASSSGTQSYNEQFF. The CDR3 DNA sequence: TGCGCCAGCAGTTCCGGGACGCAGTCCTACAATGAGCAGTTCTTC.

The chain recombines TRBV18 with TRBJ2-1, with D possibly being TRBD1 (5 bases). The CDR3 spans 13 residues. The germline V and J ends were trimmed by 5 bases and 10 bases, with 15 bases remaining between them. Per the germline V gene, CDR1 is KGHSH and CDR2 is LQKENI. The CDR3: CASSLSQGNEQFF. CDR3 DNA: TGTGCCAGCTCATTAAGTCAGGGTAACGAGCAGTTCTTC.

V usage is TRBV4-1 and J usage is TRBJ2-2; 10 bases are a match to TRBD1. This CDR3 region has 17 residues. Germline V lookup: CDR1 MGHRA, CDR2 YSYEKL. V shed 8 bases and J 4 bases; nucleotides not matched to a gene: 13. Here the CDR3 reads CASGPTGTGAPTGELFF. DNA of the CDR3: TGCGCCAGCGGCCCCACCGGGACAGGGGCTCCCACCGGGGAGCTGTTTTTT.

This clone has just a few counts. Other DNA sequences in this sample translate to the same CDR3. J is TRBJ1-1 and V is TRBV11-1, with 10 positions matching TRBD1. The length of the CDR3 is 14 residues. CDR1 and CDR2 from the germline V gene are SGHAT and FQDESV (reference sequence). Losses at the gene ends were 3 bases for V and 5 bases for J; bases not matched to a gene: 3. The CDR3 protein is CASSLTGGRTEAFF. The CDR3 nucleotides are TGTGCCAGCAGCTTGACAGGGGGCAGAACTGAAGCTTTCTTT.